This T cell receptor (beta chain) was found in a study of blood T cell repertoires in COVID-19. The wider study: Nucleic acid was either cDNA or gDNA, and it came from T cells, B-cell-depleted T cells, or PBMCs.

Germline loops: CDR1 SGHRS, CDR2 YFSETQ. The CDR3 covers 16 residues. The V end lost 4 bases, the J end lost 4 bases, and 19 bases lay between the germline ends. Libraries were prepared by immunoSEQ multiplex PCR; TCRdb keeps only in-frame clonotypes and omits some of them. The data hold about 120,000 clones, with roughly four fifths observed a single time. This chain links TRBV5-1 with TRBJ2-3; D possibly corresponds to TRBD2 (6 bases). The TCR originated in a human donor in a cohort sampled during active COVID-19. Sequencing was performed on peripheral blood. The CDR3 coding sequence is TGCGCCAGCAGCCTGGAAATGGGGGGTTGGTCAGATACGCAGTATTTT. Translated, it gives CASSLEMGGWSDTQYF.